One and the same sample provided the 12 T cell receptor beta chains below, sequenced in a study of cytomegalovirus exposure and HLA in healthy donors. PCR primers comprised 60 Vbeta and 13 Jbeta primers. Sequenced by immunoSEQ multiplex PCR; TCRdb stores in-frame clones only, minus some. The sample has some 52,000 clones, roughly 72% seen once. The source material was PBMCs. The receptors were gathered from a woman aged 45-65 years in good health and CMV-seronegative.

The V gene is TRBV5-1, the J gene TRBJ1-1; no clear D. Trimming removed 4 bases from V and 1 base from J, with 11 bases in between. Germline V gene data show CDR1 as SGHRS and CDR2 as YFSETQ. This CDR3 is 14 amino acids long. The CDR3 region has the DNA TGCGCCAGCAGCCCCTCACACCCGAACACTGAAGCTTTCTTT. Translated, it gives CASSPSHPNTEAFF.

The gene calls are TRBV2 and TRBJ2-5, with 12 bases that match TRBD2. The length of the CDR3 is 14 residues. Germline V gives CDR1 SNHLY, CDR2 FYNNEI. J lost 6 bases, V lost 5 bases, and 4 bases had no gene match. Written as DNA, the CDR3 is TGTGCCAGCAGTCCGACTAGCGGGGGCAAGACCCAGTACTTC. Its translation is CASSPTSGGKTQYF.

The chain carries TRBV30 and TRBJ1-2, with 9 bases matching TRBD1. Germline assignment: CDR1 GTSNPN and CDR2 SVGIG (reference sequence). The trim removed 3 bases at V and 8 bases at J, leaving 7 bases unmatched. The CDR3 spans 13 residues. DNA for the CDR3: TGTGCCTGGAGCTTTACAGGGGGCGAGGGCTACACCTTC. Its translation is CAWSFTGGEGYTF. The full variable domain, with the rest looked up from reference TRBV30 and TRBJ1-2, is SQTIHQWPATLVQPVGSPLSLECTVEGTSNPNLYWYRQAAGRGLQLLFYSVGIGQISSEVPQNLSASRPQDRQFILSSKKLLLSDSGFYLCAWSFTGGEGYTFGSGTRLTVV.

This sequence joins TRBV27 and TRBJ2-3; no reliable D call. The V gene's germline CDR1 is MNHEY and CDR2 SMNVEV (reference sequence). This CDR3 comprises 15 residues. V lost 2 bases and J lost 0, with 9 bases in between. CDR3 residues: CASSLELRSTDTQYF. In DNA form, the CDR3 reads TGTGCCAGCAGTTTAGAGCTACGTAGCACAGATACGCAGTATTTT.

V usage is TRBV28 and J usage is TRBJ2-1, with D tentatively TRBD1 (5 bases). Germline V gene data show CDR1 as MDHEN and CDR2 as SYDVKM. Deletions cut 3 bases from V and 10 bases from J, with 10 bases between. This CDR3 has 12 residues. The CDR3 region is CASSFGQGEQFF. The CDR3 bases are TGTGCCAGCAGTTTCGGTCAGGGCGAGCAGTTCTTC.

The rearrangement joins TRBV7-3 to TRBJ2-1, with D possibly TRBD1 on 5 matching bases. Germline loops: CDR1 SGHTA, CDR2 FQGTGA. V lost 2 bases and J 6 bases, leaving 8 bases between the germline ends. The CDR3 runs 13 residues. Here the CDR3 reads CASSLQGSNEQFF. In DNA, the CDR3 is TGTGCCAGCAGCTTACAGGGTTCCAATGAGCAGTTCTTC.

The V call is TRBV9, the J call TRBJ2-7; the D is unclear. The CDR3 is 15 amino acids. Trimming shortened V by 0 bases and J by 0 bases, and 10 bases separated the two germline ends. Germline V gives CDR1 SGDLS, CDR2 YYNGEE. CDR3 sequence: CASSVGGEPSYEQYF. The CDR3 DNA is TGTGCCAGCAGCGTAGGAGGCGAACCCTCCTACGAGCAGTACTTC.

As DNA, the CDR3 is TGTGCCAGCAGTTACGCTCGGACAGATCGAGGCTACACCTTC. Protein: CASSYARTDRGYTF. The chain has TRBV6-6 and TRBJ1-2; tentatively, D is TRBD1 (6 bases). The CDR3 is made up of 14 amino acids. Deletions cut 2 bases from V and 8 bases from J, with 15 bases between. Germline-derived CDR1 and CDR2 are MNHNY and SVGAGI (reference sequence).

V usage is TRBV5-1 and J usage is TRBJ1-2; the match to TRBD1 covers 8 bases. CDR1 is SGHRS, CDR2 YFSETQ, per germline. V gave up 4 bases and J gave up 4 bases; unmatched junction bases: 9. The CDR3 loop spans 15 amino acids. The CDR3 DNA is TGCGCCAGCAGCGTCGCAGGGGGCGGGGGCTATGGCTACACCTTC. Its translation: CASSVAGGGGYGYTF.

The chain combines TRBV19 with TRBJ1-4; 9 bases line up with TRBD1. Germline trimming cut 5 bases from V and 8 bases from J; bases unmatched to any gene: 6. The germline V gene has CDR1 LNHDA and CDR2 SQIVND (reference sequence). The CDR3 covers 14 residues. This CDR3 is CASSGQGLREKLFF. The CDR3 DNA is TGTGCCAGTAGTGGACAGGGGTTGAGGGAAAAACTGTTTTTT. The entire variable domain, with the rest obtained from reference TRBV19 and TRBJ1-4, is as follows: DGGITQSPKYLFRKEGQNVTLSCEQNLNHDAMYWYRQDPGQGLRLIYYSQIVNDFQKGDIAEGYSVSREKKESFPLTVTSAQKNPTAFYLCASSGQGLREKLFFGSGTQLSVL.

This CDR3 reads CASSSVGYGYTF. CDR3 nucleotide sequence: TGCGCCAGCAGCTCCGTCGGGTATGGCTACACCTTC. The rearrangement links TRBV5-1 to TRBJ1-2, with no clear D. Trimming pared 3 bases from V and 5 bases from J, leaving 8 bases between. This CDR3 comprises 12 residues. Germline CDR1 and CDR2: SGHRS and YFSETQ.

This rearrangement joins TRBV30 to TRBJ2-7; 11 bases agree with TRBD2. This CDR3 has 18 residues. From germline, CDR1 is GTSNPN and CDR2 SVGIG (reference sequence). J lost 0 bases, V lost 3 bases, and 13 bases had no gene match. The CDR3 region is CAWSKWLAGGLSSYEQYF. In nucleotides, the CDR3 is TGTGCCTGGAGCAAATGGCTAGCGGGAGGCTTAAGCTCCTACGAGCAGTACTTC.